The T cell receptor beta chain under discussion was sequenced for a study of blood T cell repertoires in COVID-19. About the study: Acute-phase and convalescent COVID-19 samples originated in the United States, Italy and Spain.

Measured with immunoSEQ multiplex PCR; TCRdb has only the in-frame clones, and not every one. The sample yields over 450,000 clones, roughly 89% seen once. The CDR3 has 15 amino acids. The receptor's source is a young man with COVID-19, enrolled during active disease. The sequencing sample was made of peripheral blood. The rearrangement links TRBV1 to TRBJ2-7; the D call TRBD1 from the table was never checked on the DNA. TRBV1 is reported as a pseudogene. CDR3 DNA: TGCACCAGCAGCCAGATTCACACCTTCCTCTACGAGCAGTACTTC. It encodes CTSSQIHTFLYEQYF.